The clone carrying this T cell receptor (beta chain) came up many times. Its antigen is not known. This sample is part of a study of identical twins. Whole-study findings and limits: Its conclusions, products of cross-sectional statistical analysis, did not come from following the same donors. Zero-insertion analyses could be partly confounded by invariant MAIT and iNKT cells. Within beta out-of-frame sequences, the excess sharing observed between twins was weaker.

A universal primer site was incorporated via template switching, and the cDNA contained unique molecular identifiers. TCRdb reprocessed the 5' RACE reads via MiXCR and lists one record per CDR3 protein. The profile shows hundreds of thousands of distinct CDR3 sequences, around 6% of them singletons. Trimming pared 3 bases from V and 7 bases from J, leaving 11 bases between. Germline V lookup: CDR1 KGHDR, CDR2 SFDVKD. This CDR3 comprises 13 residues. This receptor was identified in a man aged 18 to 29 in good health. The sample consisted of naive T cells sorted from blood. The genes are TRBV24-1 and TRBJ1-1, with D possibly being TRBD1 (5 bases). The CDR3 sequence is CATSDTTEVEAFF. CDR3 nucleotides: TGTGCCACCAGTGATACGACAGAGGTTGAAGCTTTCTTT.